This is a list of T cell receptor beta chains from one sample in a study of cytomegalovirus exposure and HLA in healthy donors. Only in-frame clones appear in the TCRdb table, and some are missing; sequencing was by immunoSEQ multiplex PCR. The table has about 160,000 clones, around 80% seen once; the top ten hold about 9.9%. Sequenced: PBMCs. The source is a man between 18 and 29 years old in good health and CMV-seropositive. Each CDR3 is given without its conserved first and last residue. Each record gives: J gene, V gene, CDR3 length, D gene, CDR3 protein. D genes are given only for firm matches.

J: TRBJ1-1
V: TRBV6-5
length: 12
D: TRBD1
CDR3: ASSSGTGVTEAF

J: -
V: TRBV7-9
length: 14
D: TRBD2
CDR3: ASSLGSGLAKYEQY

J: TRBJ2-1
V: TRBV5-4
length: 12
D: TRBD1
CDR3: ASSTQGAYNEQF

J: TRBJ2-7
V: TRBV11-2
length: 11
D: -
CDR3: ASSLGRRGEQY

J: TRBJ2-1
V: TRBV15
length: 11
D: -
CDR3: ATSRDSDNEQF

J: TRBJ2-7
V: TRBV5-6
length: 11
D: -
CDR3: ASSPGRGIEQY

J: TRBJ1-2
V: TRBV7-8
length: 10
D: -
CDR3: ASSPHGEGYT

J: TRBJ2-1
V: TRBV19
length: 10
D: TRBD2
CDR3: ASSGRGNEQF

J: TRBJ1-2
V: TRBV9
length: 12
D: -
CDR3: ASSVGSGVYGYT

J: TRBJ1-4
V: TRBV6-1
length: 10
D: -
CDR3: ASSPGQTKLF

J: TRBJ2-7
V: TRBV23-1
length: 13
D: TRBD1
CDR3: ASSQWGQQGYEQY

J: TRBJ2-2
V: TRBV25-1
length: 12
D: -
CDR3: ASSESGYAGELF

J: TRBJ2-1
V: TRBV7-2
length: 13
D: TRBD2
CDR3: ASSLWRGSYNEQF

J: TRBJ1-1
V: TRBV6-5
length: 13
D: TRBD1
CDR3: ASSIPGTGVLEAF

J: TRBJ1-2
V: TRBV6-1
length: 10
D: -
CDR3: ASTTANYGYT

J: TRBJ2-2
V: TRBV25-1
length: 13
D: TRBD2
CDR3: ASARAGPNTGELF

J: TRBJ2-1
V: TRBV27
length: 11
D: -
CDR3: ASSLQLYNEQF

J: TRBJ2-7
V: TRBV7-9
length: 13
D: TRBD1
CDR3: SSSLVSQGAYEQY

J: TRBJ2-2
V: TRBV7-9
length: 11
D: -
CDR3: ASSSPYTGELF

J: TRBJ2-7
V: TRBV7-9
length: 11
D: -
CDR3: ASSFSGTYEQY

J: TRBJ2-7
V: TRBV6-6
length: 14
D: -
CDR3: ASSYSVAGPSYEQY

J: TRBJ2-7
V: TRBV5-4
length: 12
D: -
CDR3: ASSLELAPYEQY

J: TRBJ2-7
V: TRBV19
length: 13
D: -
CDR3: ASSILPSEAYEQY

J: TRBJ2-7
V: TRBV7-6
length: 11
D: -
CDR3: ASSLGPSYEQY

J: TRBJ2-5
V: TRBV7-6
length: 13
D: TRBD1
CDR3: ASSLGGGGQETQY

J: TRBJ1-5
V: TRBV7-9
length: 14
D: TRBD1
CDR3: SSSSWTGTGNQPQH

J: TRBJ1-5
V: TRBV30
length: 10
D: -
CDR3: AWSVRNQPQH